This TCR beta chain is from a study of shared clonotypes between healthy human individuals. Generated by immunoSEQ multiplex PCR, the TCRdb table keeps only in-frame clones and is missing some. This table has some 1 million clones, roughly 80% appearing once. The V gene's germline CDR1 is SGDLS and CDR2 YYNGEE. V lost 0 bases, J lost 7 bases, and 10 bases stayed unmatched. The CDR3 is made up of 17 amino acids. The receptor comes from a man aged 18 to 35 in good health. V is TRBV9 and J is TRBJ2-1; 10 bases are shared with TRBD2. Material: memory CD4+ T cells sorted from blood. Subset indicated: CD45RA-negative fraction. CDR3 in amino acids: CASSVAPLAGPGNEQFF. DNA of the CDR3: TGTGCCAGCAGCGTAGCCCCACTAGCGGGACCGGGGAATGAGCAGTTCTTC.